This T cell receptor beta chain is drawn from a study of T cell responses to AZD1222 COVID-19 vaccine. This clone was observed a handful of times. Its antigen is currently unknown. The length of the CDR3 is 17 residues. The germline V and J ends were trimmed by 6 bases and 3 bases, with 23 bases remaining between them. CDR1 is SGDLS, CDR2 YYNGEE, per germline. General study findings and limits: Repertoire sampling was restricted to post-peak T cell response timepoints.

Sequencing was performed with immunoSEQ multiplex PCR; in TCRdb, only in-frame clones are kept and a portion is missing. The data contain nearly 35,000 clones, under 90% of them singletons. Sequenced material: peripheral blood, taken 28 days after the second AZD1222 dose. The rearrangement uses TRBV9 and TRBJ2-3; D may match TRBD1 or TRBD2 (5 bases each). This receptor was taken from an adult who received the AZD1222 COVID-19 vaccine. The DNA for the CDR3 is TGTGCCAGCACCCTTTCTCTGGGGGACGGGGCTACAGATACGCAGTATTTT. Protein product: CASTLSLGDGATDTQYF. Based on the CDR3 plus reference TRBV9 and TRBJ2-3, the full variable domain is DSGVTQTPKHLITATGQRVTLRCSPRSGDLSVYWYQQSLDQGLQFLIQYYNGEERAKGNILERFSAQQFPDLHSELNLSSLELGDSALYFCASTLSLGDGATDTQYFGPGTRLTVL.